This T cell receptor beta chain emerged from a study of cytomegalovirus exposure and HLA in healthy donors. For the study at large: A preliminary data release comprised 80 million to 95 million unique TCRs obtained from HLA-typed donors.

The CDR3 contains 12 residues. V dropped 5 bases and J dropped 4; count of bases not matched to a gene: 4. Germline V gene sequence: CDR1 GTSNPN, CDR2 SVGIG (reference sequence). In this sample, this clone turned up a few times. Its target is unknown. Both 60 Vbeta primers and 13 Jbeta primers went into the PCR. Data came from immunoSEQ multiplex PCR; TCRdb stores just in-frame clones and leaves some out. Here the sample spans some 130,000 clones, about three quarters being singletons. Whole-study findings and limits: TCR beta V- and J-gene trimming was later associated with a missense DCLRE1C variant.

Sequenced material: PBMCs. V usage is TRBV30 and J usage is TRBJ2-5; TRBD1 aligns across 7 bases. The TCR was taken from a female donor in good health and CMV-seropositive. The chain's CDR3 is CAWDRVGETQYF. CDR3 DNA sequence: TGTGCCTGGGACAGGGTGGGAGAGACCCAGTACTTC.